These 31 T cell receptor beta chains share one sample of origin, sequenced in a study of shared clonotypes between healthy human individuals. Profiled with immunoSEQ multiplex PCR; TCRdb holds only in-frame clones, not every one. The data contain fewer than 850,000 clones, less than 80% of them singletons. Sequencing was done on a sample of memory CD4+ T cells sorted from blood. Subset given: CD45RA-negative fraction. The receptors shown here come from a woman in her 30s in good health.

J is TRBJ1-3 and V is TRBV9, with D possibly matching TRBD1 (5 bases). Trimming removed 0 bases at V and 4 bases at J, with 20 bases between. In germline, CDR1 is SGDLS, CDR2 YYNGEE. The CDR3 is made up of 18 amino acids. CDR3 nucleotides: TGTGCCAGCAGCGTAGCCCCCCCCGCAGGGACCTTGGGAAACACCATATATTTT. Protein: CASSVAPPAGTLGNTIYF.

Of note for this clone: An end of the junction does not agree with germline; a read error may underlie this. V is TRBV30 and J is TRBJ1-5, with no clear D. The V gene's germline CDR1 is GTSNPN and CDR2 SVGIG (reference sequence). The CDR3 consists of 14 residues. The CDR3 spells CAWSVGGSSQPQHF. For the CDR3, the DNA is TGTGCCTGGAGTGTAGGTGGGAGCAGTCAGCCCCAGCATTTT.

A note on this clone: This sample includes further DNA sequences coding for the same CDR3. This rearrangement joins TRBV4-2 to TRBJ2-5; the D gene is possibly TRBD1 (5 bases). V was shortened by 4 bases and J by 5 bases, with 5 bases between the two germline ends. The V gene's germline CDR1 is LGHNA and CDR2 YNFKEQ. The CDR3 has 11 amino acids. CDR3 residues: CASSRQETQYF. CDR3 DNA: TGTGCCAGCAGCCGACAGGAGACCCAGTACTTC.

The chain links TRBV5-4 to TRBJ1-1; 7 positions match TRBD1. Unmatched junction bases numbered 9, after V lost 0 bases and J lost 7 bases. Germline loops: CDR1 SGHNT, CDR2 YYREEE (reference sequence). The CDR3 contains 15 residues. The CDR3 DNA sequence: TGTGCCAGCAGCTTGGCGACAGGGAGTTACGGTGAAGCTTTCTTT. It is translated as CASSLATGSYGEAFF.

V is TRBV18 and J is TRBJ2-3, with TRBD1 as a possible D gene (6 bases). The CDR3 spans 16 residues. V lost 3 bases to trimming and J lost 2 bases, with 15 bases between them. Germline lookup yields CDR1 KGHSH and CDR2 LQKENI. CDR3 bases: TGTGCCAGCTCACCTAAGACAGGTACCTTCACAGATACGCAGTATTTT. It yields the protein CASSPKTGTFTDTQYF.

The gene calls are TRBV6-1 and TRBJ2-3; 11 nucleotides agree with TRBD1. With V trimmed by 6 bases and J by 1 base, 0 bases remained unmatched. The CDR3 has 14 amino acids. The germline gives CDR1 MNHNS, CDR2 SASEGT. The chain's CDR3 is CASRDRGRTDTQYF. The CDR3 nucleotides are TGTGCCAGCAGGGACAGGGGGCGCACAGATACGCAGTATTTT.

The V call is TRBV6-5, the J call TRBJ1-2, with unresolved D. CDR3 length: 12 residues. Between the trimmed V and J ends, which lost 6 bases and 14 bases, there was a span of 19 bases. CDR1 is MNHEY, CDR2 SVGAGI, per germline. CDR3 DNA: TGTGCCAGCAGAAACCCAGCCGATCTAGAAACCTTC. Its protein is CASRNPADLETF.

This clone appeared a single time. The V call is TRBV6-1, the J call TRBJ1-1; D is uncertain. The CDR3 has 13 amino acids. The V gene's germline CDR1 is MNHNS and CDR2 SASEGT. The germline V and J ends were trimmed by 7 bases and 1 base, with 10 bases remaining between them. CDR3 DNA sequence: TGTGCCAGCACCTTGACCAGGAACACTGAAGCTTTCTTT. Translated, it gives CASTLTRNTEAFF.

The chain recombines TRBV2 with TRBJ2-1, with D maybe TRBD1 (6 bases). Germline V gives CDR1 SNHLY, CDR2 FYNNEI. V was shortened by 6 bases and J by 3 bases, with 18 bases between the two germline ends. The CDR3 spans 16 residues. CDR3 sequence (DNA): TGTGCCAGCAGAAGACAGACAGGACTTAGCTACAATGAGCAGTTCTTC. Amino acids: CASRRQTGLSYNEQFF.

This clone was detected ten times or more. J is TRBJ2-3 and V is TRBV5-6; D not resolved. V lost 1 base and J 4 bases, leaving 7 bases between the germline ends. Germline loops: CDR1 SGHDT, CDR2 YYEEEE. This CDR3 comprises 13 residues. The DNA of the CDR3 is TGTGCCAGCAGCTTGAGTTACTCAGATACGCAGTATTTT. Translation: CASSLSYSDTQYF.

The rearrangement joins TRBV5-1 to TRBJ2-7, with TRBD1 identical over 8 bases. The CDR3 has 14 amino acids. In germline, CDR1 is SGHRS, CDR2 YFSETQ. The J segment lost 6 bases and the V segment lost 4 bases, leaving 9 bases of the junction unmatched. The CDR3 here is CASSPGQGLVEQYF. In nucleotides, the CDR3 is TGCGCCAGCAGCCCAGGACAGGGTTTAGTCGAGCAGTACTTC.

With respect to this clone: The same CDR3 also results from other DNA sequences found in this sample. The rearrangement links TRBV28 to TRBJ2-5; 7 nucleotides match TRBD2. V shed 3 bases, J shed 2 bases, and the junction held 3 bases outside the gene matches. The length of the CDR3 is 14 residues. The V gene's germline CDR1 is MDHEN and CDR2 SYDVKM. Here the CDR3 DNA reads TGTGCCAGCAGTTTGTTAGCGGGTCAAGAGACCCAGTACTTC. Its protein product is CASSLLAGQETQYF. The variable domain in full, with the rest retrieved from reference TRBV28 and TRBJ2-5, is DVKVTQSSRYLVKRTGEKVFLECVQDMDHENMFWYRQDPGLGLRLIYFSYDVKMKEKGDIPEGYSVSREKKERFSLILESASTNQTSMYLCASSLLAGQETQYFGPGTRLLVL.

V and J are TRBV19 and TRBJ1-1, with 9 positions matching TRBD1. With V trimmed by 9 bases and J by 3 bases, 11 bases remained unmatched. Germline values: CDR1 LNHDA, CDR2 SQIVND (reference sequence). CDR3 size: 15 residues. In DNA form, the CDR3 reads TGTGCCAGCCGGGACAGGGAGCTGGGAGACACTGAAGCTTTCTTT. Translated, it gives CASRDRELGDTEAFF.

The chain carries TRBV5-1 and TRBJ2-7; D is possibly TRBD1 (6 bases). V lost 2 bases and J lost 2, with 14 bases in between. Germline loops: CDR1 SGHRS, CDR2 YFSETQ. The CDR3 has 15 amino acids. The CDR3 sequence: CASSFSSDSAYEQYF. For the CDR3, the DNA is TGCGCCAGCAGCTTTTCATCGGACAGCGCCTACGAGCAGTACTTC.

A word on this clone: Additional DNA sequences in this sample encode the identical CDR3. This chain joins TRBV5-1 and TRBJ1-1; D uncertain. V lost 2 bases, J lost 4 bases, and 12 bases lay in between. This CDR3 has 14 amino acids. Germline CDR1 SGHRS, CDR2 YFSETQ. The CDR3 coding sequence is TGCGCCAGCAGCTTTAGTAGTGGGGTCACTGAAGCTTTCTTT. It specifies CASSFSSGVTEAFF.

This chain joins TRBV7-9 and TRBJ2-7; 7 nucleotides align to TRBD1. Germline V gene data show CDR1 as SEHNR and CDR2 as FQNEAQ (reference sequence). CDR3 length: 13 residues. Trimming at V came to 5 bases and at J to 4 bases, leaving 5 bases not matched to a gene. The CDR3 sequence: CASSPQGRYEQYF. The CDR3 nucleotides read TGTGCCAGCAGCCCACAGGGGCGGTACGAGCAGTACTTC.

CDR3 sequence reads: CASSSGWWTKNIQYF. CDR3 nucleotides: TGTGCCAGCAGTTCAGGGTGGTGGACCAAAAACATTCAGTACTTC. The chain recombines TRBV28 with TRBJ2-4; TRBD1 is a possible D gene (5 bases). Between the trimmed V and J ends, which lost 4 bases and 2 bases, there was a span of 12 bases. This CDR3 region has 15 residues. CDR1 is MDHEN, CDR2 SYDVKM, per germline.

This clone occurred once. The rearrangement joins TRBV5-1 to TRBJ2-7; the D is unclear. There are 15 residues in the CDR3. The germline V gene has CDR1 SGHRS and CDR2 YFSETQ. The germline V and J ends were trimmed by 4 bases and 2 bases, with 16 bases remaining between them. The CDR3: CASSIKLAPTYEQYF. DNA of the CDR3: TGCGCCAGCAGCATCAAGTTGGCCCCTACCTACGAGCAGTACTTC.

The chain has TRBV6-1 and TRBJ1-2; a possible D gene is TRBD1 (6 bases). The CDR3 contains 14 residues. Germline V gives CDR1 MNHNS, CDR2 SASEGT. V gave up 7 bases and J gave up 8 bases, with 20 bases separating them. CDR3 nucleotide sequence: TGTGCCAGCATCCTCTTGGGGGGCGGCCAAGGCTACACCTTC. This gives the protein CASILLGGGQGYTF.

CDR3 loop: CASSSRTGKETQYF. The CDR3 nucleotides read TGTGCCAGCTCATCGAGGACAGGGAAAGAGACCCAGTACTTC. V is TRBV18 and J is TRBJ2-5; the match to TRBD1 covers 8 bases. V lost 5 bases to trimming and J lost 3 bases; unmatched junction nucleotides: 5. The germline V gene encodes CDR1 KGHSH and CDR2 LQKENI. The length of the CDR3 is 14 residues.

This clone was counted once. The sample holds other DNA sequences that translate to the same CDR3. The chain has TRBV5-4 and TRBJ2-5, with 8 bases matching TRBD1. The CDR3 sequence is 15 residues long. After removal of 0 bases from V and 5 bases from J, the junction contained 6 bases not matched to a gene. Germline V gene lookup returns CDR1 SGHNT and CDR2 YYREEE (reference sequence). CDR3 bases: TGTGCCAGCAGCTTGGGGACAGGGACTGGGGAGACCCAGTACTTC. Translation gives CASSLGTGTGETQYF.

The chain employs TRBV28 and TRBJ1-5; D might be TRBD1 (6 bases). Germline-derived CDR1 and CDR2 are MDHEN and SYDVKM. Deletions cut 7 bases from V and 0 bases from J, with 22 bases between. This CDR3 comprises 18 residues. CDR3 region: CASIIVADRRDSNQPQHF. The CDR3 region has the DNA TGTGCCAGCATTATAGTGGCAGACAGGAGGGATAGCAATCAGCCCCAGCATTTT. The complete variable domain, with remaining parts taken from reference TRBV28 and TRBJ1-5, reads DVKVTQSSRYLVKRTGEKVFLECVQDMDHENMFWYRQDPGLGLRLIYFSYDVKMKEKGDIPEGYSVSREKKERFSLILESASTNQTSMYLCASIIVADRRDSNQPQHFGDGTRLSIL.

The chain links TRBV28 to TRBJ2-5; a weak D match, TRBD2 (5 bases). CDR1 is MDHEN, CDR2 SYDVKM, per germline. Trimming removed 5 bases at V and 2 bases at J, with 12 bases between. The CDR3 has 14 residues. CDR3 DNA: TGTGCCAGCAGTCCCTCGAGGGCACAAGAGACCCAGTACTTC. Translating it yields CASSPSRAQETQYF.

The sample holds a few counts of this clone. V gene TRBV7-3 combines with J gene TRBJ1-1; a weak D match, TRBD1 (5 bases). Trimming took 1 base from V and 2 from J, leaving 17 bases between them. This CDR3 comprises 17 residues. Germline V gene data show CDR1 as SGHTA and CDR2 as FQGTGA. CDR3: CASSLRSKGQINTEAFF. The CDR3 DNA follows: TGTGCCAGCAGCTTAAGGTCTAAGGGGCAGATTAACACTGAAGCTTTCTTT.

The rearrangement links TRBV18 to TRBJ2-1; 9 positions agree with TRBD2. This CDR3 region has 14 residues. Germline V lookup: CDR1 KGHSH, CDR2 LQKENI. Trimming cost V 7 bases and J 9 bases; bases outside gene matches: 10. CDR3 loop: CASFHLAGGGEQFF. The DNA of the CDR3 is TGTGCCAGCTTCCATCTTGCGGGAGGGGGTGAGCAGTTCTTC.

The chain links TRBV28 to TRBJ1-1; 7 bases are a match to TRBD1. This CDR3 is 15 amino acids long. V shed 4 bases, J shed 6 bases, and the junction held 11 bases outside the gene matches. Per germline, CDR1 MDHEN and CDR2 SYDVKM. The CDR3 sequence is CASSSLTGRSAEAFF. CDR3 nucleotide sequence: TGTGCCAGCAGTTCTCTGACAGGGAGAAGCGCTGAAGCTTTCTTT.

The chain joins TRBV5-1 to TRBJ2-1; 11 nucleotides line up with TRBD2. V trimming: 0 bases; J trimming: 7 bases; junction bases outside the gene matches: 9. The CDR3 length is 17 residues. Germline lookup yields CDR1 SGHRS and CDR2 YFSETQ. The CDR3 DNA is TGCGCCAGCAGCTTGGCCACTAGCGGGAGTAGGAGGAATGAGCAGTTCTTC. Amino acid sequence: CASSLATSGSRRNEQFF.

The V and J genes are TRBV5-1 and TRBJ2-1; 12 bases agree with TRBD2. With V trimmed by 0 bases and J by 6 bases, 7 bases remained unmatched. The CDR3 consists of 17 residues. From germline, CDR1 is SGHRS and CDR2 YFSETQ. The CDR3, as DNA: TGCGCCAGCAGCTTGGCCCCGGGACTAGCGGGCCGCAATGAGCAGTTCTTC. Protein sequence: CASSLAPGLAGRNEQFF.

Concerning this clone itself: A read error is the likely source, as a far larger clone sits one nucleotide away. This sequence joins TRBV11-3 and TRBJ2-7, with D unclear. Germline-derived CDR1 and CDR2 are SGHNT and YENEEA. V shed 1 base and J shed 5 bases, with 9 bases lying between them. The CDR3 consists of 13 residues. The CDR3 coding sequence is TGTGCCAGCAGCTTAGGTCCCGGCAACGAGCAGTACTTC. It translates to CASSLGPGNEQYF.

The V call is TRBV6-4, the J call TRBJ2-2; D is perhaps TRBD1 or TRBD2 (5 bases each). In germline, CDR1 is MRHNA, CDR2 SNTAGT. V dropped 6 bases and J dropped 4 bases, with 12 bases sitting between them. The CDR3 contains 14 residues. This CDR3 is CASRVEGTTGELFF. The CDR3 region has the DNA TGTGCCAGCAGAGTCGAAGGGACCACCGGGGAGCTGTTTTTT.

V usage is TRBV27 and J usage is TRBJ1-2; D gene ambiguous. Germline-derived CDR1 and CDR2 are MNHEY and SMNVEV (reference sequence). Trimming pared 0 bases from V and 4 bases from J, leaving 15 bases between. The CDR3 has 16 amino acids. CDR3 nucleotide sequence: TGTGCCAGCAGTTTATCGTACCCGGGAGCGAGCTATGGCTACACCTTC. It is translated as CASSLSYPGASYGYTF.